This T cell receptor beta chain was recorded in a study of blood T cell repertoires in COVID-19. Study-level information: The United States, Italy and Spain supplied acute and convalescent COVID-19 samples.

In the authors' methods: Using reference gene primer amplification, nucleated cell counts were estimated. Sequencing used immunoSEQ multiplex PCR; TCRdb keeps in-frame clones, though not all of them. The V and J calls and clone size come from that table; D and trimming were worked out from the DNA. The repertoire holds 200,000 or so clones, approximately 91% seen once, with around 2.8% in the top ten. V gave up 0 bases and J gave up 5 bases; unmatched junction bases: 6. CDR1 and CDR2 (germline): SGDLS, YYNGEE. The CDR3 runs to 15 residues. The TCR sequence derives from a woman aged 55-69 years with acute or convalescent COVID-19. V gene TRBV9 combines with J gene TRBJ2-3, with 7 bases matching TRBD1. Sequencing input: peripheral blood. The CDR3 here is CASSVEVGGLDTQYF. The CDR3 DNA follows: TGTGCCAGCAGCGTAGAAGTAGGGGGCCTAGATACGCAGTATTTT.